This T cell receptor beta chain emerged from a study of blood T cell repertoires in COVID-19. Overall study context: T cells, B-cell-depleted T cells, or PBMCs provided the cDNA or gDNA that served as material.

Study processing details: The assay estimated nucleated cells by amplifying reference gene primers. TCRdb keeps only in-frame clones here, not all; method: immunoSEQ multiplex PCR. V, J and clone size were drawn from that table, and D and trimming were deduced from the DNA. The sample yields hundreds of thousands of clones, 75% to 90% seen once. The CDR3 extends over 14 amino acids. Trimming shortened V by 4 bases and J by 0 bases, and 7 bases separated the two germline ends. Germline V gene sequence: CDR1 SEHNR, CDR2 FQNEAQ (reference sequence). This sequence originates from a woman between 55 and 75 years old who had recovered from COVID-19. The chain links TRBV7-9 to TRBJ1-5; D unresolved. Material: PBMCs or T cells enriched from blood (not recorded which). The CDR3 DNA sequence: TGTGCCAGCAGCTCGAGGGCTAGCAATCAGCCCCAGCATTTT. Translation: CASSSRASNQPQHF.